A single sample gave rise to the 9 T cell receptor beta chains below, sequenced in a study of beta chain features in type 1 diabetes. The sequenced template was cDNA made from the entire isolated RNA. Assay used: immunoSEQ multiplex PCR; TCRdb lists only in-frame clones, some missing. The repertoire holds approximately 300,000 clones, with approximately 10% as singletons. The sequencing input was naive CD4+ T cells from blood. Receptors originate from a woman in her twenties or thirties in good health.

This clone turned up a few times. The V call is TRBV15, the J call TRBJ2-5, with TRBD1 as a possible D gene (6 bases). The CDR3 has 15 amino acids. Germline CDR1 is LNHNV and CDR2 is YYDKDF (reference sequence). V was cut by 1 base and J by 0 bases, with 9 bases left in between. The CDR3 DNA sequence: TGTGCCACCAGCAGAGCCAGGGGCGACCAAGAGACCCAGTACTTC. Protein sequence: CATSRARGDQETQYF.

V is TRBV29-1 and J is TRBJ2-1, with D maybe TRBD2 (5 bases). The germline V gene encodes CDR1 SQVTM and CDR2 ANQGSEA. Trimming pared 3 bases from V and 0 bases from J, leaving 12 bases between. This CDR3 contains 15 residues. The chain's CDR3 is CSVDNGISSYNEQFF. The CDR3 nucleotides read TGCAGCGTTGACAACGGGATAAGCTCCTACAATGAGCAGTTCTTC.

This clone was picked up a small number of times. The rearrangement joins TRBV5-4 to TRBJ1-6; tentative D call: TRBD1 (5 bases). The CDR3 has 14 amino acids. Trimming stripped 4 bases from V and 13 bases from J, with 18 bases between. Germline CDR1 reads SGHNT; CDR2 reads YYREEE (reference sequence). The CDR3 coding sequence is TGTGCCAGCAGCCCCGACAGTTTTCCAGTGCCCCTCCACTTT. The encoded protein is CASSPDSFPVPLHF.

This clone was seen a handful of times. V usage is TRBV2 and J usage is TRBJ2-1, with D possibly TRBD1 on 5 matching bases. V was shortened by 5 bases and J by 4 bases, with 6 bases between the two germline ends. This CDR3 has 12 residues. Germline V lookup: CDR1 SNHLY, CDR2 FYNNEI. The CDR3 coding sequence is TGTGCCAGCAGTAAGGGGTACAATGAGCAGTTCTTC. Translation gives CASSKGYNEQFF.

This clone showed up just once. V and J are TRBV19 and TRBJ2-3, with 10 bases that match TRBD2. CDR3 length: 16 residues. The V gene's germline CDR1 is LNHDA and CDR2 SQIVND (reference sequence). Trimming took 7 bases from V and 2 from J; bases not matched to a gene: 9. The CDR3 DNA follows: TGTGCCAGTACCCGACTAGCGGGTGCCTCCACAGATACGCAGTATTTT. Its translation: CASTRLAGASTDTQYF.

About this clone: The sample holds other DNA sequences that translate to the same CDR3. V usage is TRBV7-3 and J usage is TRBJ2-7; no firm D call. Per germline, CDR1 SGHTA and CDR2 FQGTGA. The CDR3 spans 13 residues. The V gene lost 1 base and the J gene lost 0 bases, with 4 bases spanning the gap. CDR3 nucleotide sequence: TGTGCCAGCAGCTTAAGTCACTCCTACGAGCAGTACTTC. It codes for CASSLSHSYEQYF.

This clone has more than one count but fewer than ten. The V gene is TRBV28, the J gene TRBJ1-1; no firm D call. Between the trimmed V and J ends, which lost 7 bases and 5 bases, there was a span of 17 bases. The germline gives CDR1 MDHEN, CDR2 SYDVKM. The CDR3 is 14 amino acids. The CDR3 DNA follows: TGTGCCAGCATCATCCGGGTTGGTGGGACTGAAGCTTTCTTT. Protein: CASIIRVGGTEAFF.

The rearrangement links TRBV9 to TRBJ1-2, with 9 bases lining up with TRBD1. Germline loops: CDR1 SGDLS, CDR2 YYNGEE. The CDR3 spans 13 residues. Trimming cost V 5 bases and J 5 bases; bases outside gene matches: 4. CDR3 loop: CASSVDRGYGYTF. CDR3 nucleotide sequence: TGTGCCAGCAGTGTTGACAGGGGGTATGGCTACACCTTC.

The chain uses TRBV5-1 and TRBJ1-2; 7 positions match TRBD1. Germline lookup yields CDR1 SGHRS and CDR2 YFSETQ. V was clipped by 0 bases and J by 1 base; unmatched bases: 3. The CDR3 runs to 15 residues. Written as DNA, the CDR3 is TGCGCCAGCAGCTTGGCACAGGGGATTAACTATGGCTACACCTTC. Residues: CASSLAQGINYGYTF.